A selection of T cell receptor beta chains follows, all from one sample in a study of cytomegalovirus exposure and HLA in healthy donors. Libraries were prepared by immunoSEQ multiplex PCR; TCRdb keeps only in-frame clonotypes and omits some of them. In the table there are some 130,000 clones, more than 70% of which are singletons. Sequencing was carried out using PBMCs. The receptors here all came from an older woman in good health and CMV-seronegative. CDR3s include the opening cysteine and the closing phenylalanine or tryptophan. A D gene is named only where the DNA matches it firmly. Clone sizes are given selectively: once, few, many, or a class where the clone is expanded.

abundance,len,v_gene,j_gene,d_gene,CDR3aa,CDR3nt
-,13,TRBV11-1,TRBJ1-2,-,CASSQDSYYGYTF,TGTGCCAGCAGCCAGGACAGCTACTATGGCTACACCTTC
-,14,TRBV5-1,TRBJ2-2,-,CASSLSLDTGELFF,TGCGCCAGCAGCCTTAGCCTTGACACCGGGGAGCTGTTTTTT
-,13,TRBV19,TRBJ2-1,-,CASRGLLFNEQFF,TGTGCCAGTAGGGGACTTCTTTTCAATGAGCAGTTCTTC
-,15,TRBV11-2,TRBJ2-7,-,CASSTSVNLSDEQYF,TGTGCCAGCAGCACAAGCGTGAATCTGTCAGACGAGCAGTACTTC
-,13,TRBV2,TRBJ1-1,-,CASEQGMGTEAFF,TGTGCCAGCGAACAGGGAATGGGAACTGAAGCTTTCTTT
-,15,TRBV10-1,TRBJ1-3,-,CAKTRVGSSGNTIYF,TGCGCCAAGACTCGGGTCGGCAGCTCTGGAAACACCATATATTTT
-,14,TRBV28,TRBJ1-3,TRBD1,CASSGTGSGNTIYF,TGTGCCAGCAGTGGGACAGGGTCGGGAAACACCATATATTTT
-,14,TRBV6-6,TRBJ1-5,-,CASVPNQHNQPQHF,TGTGCCAGCGTTCCCAATCAACACAATCAGCCCCAGCATTTT
-,11,TRBV25-1,TRBJ2-7,-,CASSSIYEQYF,TGTGCCAGCAGTTCCATCTACGAGCAGTACTTC
-,14,TRBV19,TRBJ2-1,-,CASRQGPAGDEQFF,TGTGCCAGTAGGCAGGGGCCGGCCGGGGATGAGCAGTTCTTC
once,15,TRBV18,TRBJ1-2,TRBD1,CASSPNAGGDYGYTF,TGTGCCAGCTCACCAAATGCAGGGGGCGACTATGGCTACACCTTC
-,15,TRBV7-3,TRBJ2-3,-,CASSLTREYSNTQYF,TGTGCCAGCAGCTTAACGAGGGAGTACAGCAATACGCAGTATTTT
-,15,TRBV6-1,TRBJ2-7,TRBD1,CASSDLGQGRYEQYF,TGTGCCAGCAGCGACCTGGGACAGGGTCGTTACGAGCAGTACTTC
-,14,TRBV19,TRBJ2-7,-,CASSISGTSYEQYF,TGTGCCAGTAGTATATCAGGTACCTCCTACGAGCAGTACTTC
-,13,TRBV5-4,TRBJ2-7,-,CASRSPGVTDEYF,TGTGCCAGCAGATCTCCCGGGGTAACGGACGAGTACTTC
-,11,TRBV7-9,TRBJ2-5,-,CASSIGETQYF,TGTGCCAGCAGCATCGGGGAGACCCAGTACTTC
-,15,TRBV30,TRBJ2-3,-,CAWSVWGGSTDTQYF,TGTGCCTGGAGTGTATGGGGCGGTAGCACAGATACGCAGTATTTT
few,15,TRBV7-2,TRBJ2-1,TRBD2,CATKRGERDGYEQFF,TGTGCCACCAAGCGGGGAGAGCGGGATGGGTATGAGCAGTTCTTC
-,15,TRBV6-5,TRBJ1-2,TRBD1,CASSYSIGTGDGYTF,TGTGCCAGCAGTTACTCGATAGGGACAGGGGATGGCTACACCTTC
-,16,TRBV21-1,TRBJ2-1,-,CASSQAAQGAINEQFF,TGTGCCAGCAGCCAAGCCGCCCAGGGGGCAATAAATGAGCAGTTCTTC
-,13,TRBV5-4,TRBJ2-3,-,CASSPGSTDTQYF,TGTGCCAGCAGCCCCGGGAGCACAGATACGCAGTATTTT
-,16,TRBV5-1,TRBJ2-1,-,CASSLASGISYNEQFF,TGCGCCAGCAGCTTGGCCTCAGGGATCTCCTACAATGAGCAGTTCTTC
-,16,TRBV6-1,TRBJ1-5,-,CASSDQGQVGNQPQHF,TGCGCCAGCAGTGACCAGGGACAAGTGGGCAATCAGCCCCAGCATTTT
-,13,TRBV5-4,TRBJ1-1,-,CASSQVGGTEAFF,TGTGCCAGCAGCCAAGTAGGCGGGACTGAAGCTTTCTTT
-,14,TRBV29-1,TRBJ1-2,-,CSVERSGEYYGYTF,TGCAGCGTTGAACGGTCCGGGGAATACTATGGCTACACCTTC
once,15,TRBV19,TRBJ1-2,-,CASNQAIPLDYGYTF,TGTGCCAGTAACCAGGCGATCCCCCTGGACTATGGCTACACCTTC
-,18,TRBV5-4,TRBJ2-1,TRBD1,CASSIGQGVRGSYNEQFF,TGTGCCAGCAGCATCGGACAGGGGGTTAGGGGTTCCTACAATGAGCAGTTCTTC
few,19,TRBV13,TRBJ2-7,TRBD1,CASSSGRDRGALSSYEQYF,TGTGCCAGCAGCTCCGGGCGGGACAGGGGAGCTCTGAGCTCCTACGAGCAGTACTTC
-,16,TRBV27,TRBJ2-3,TRBD2,CASSGIAGTRIDTQYF,TGTGCCAGCAGTGGAATAGCCGGGACTAGGATAGATACGCAGTATTTT
-,13,TRBV29-1,TRBJ1-1,-,CSVGRGMNTEAFF,TGCAGCGTTGGGAGGGGCATGAACACTGAAGCTTTCTTT
-,13,TRBV2,TRBJ1-2,-,CASSATENYGYTF,TGTGCCAGCAGTGCGACAGAGAACTATGGCTACACCTTC